The next 19 T cell receptor beta chains were all read from a single sample in a study of cytomegalovirus exposure and HLA in healthy donors. Data came from immunoSEQ multiplex PCR; TCRdb stores just in-frame clones and leaves some out. The sample contains about 150,000 clones, more than 80% of which appear only once. The source material was PBMCs. The receptors stem from a woman aged 25 to 39 in good health and CMV-seropositive.

The chain combines TRBV28 with TRBJ2-2; D might be TRBD2 (7 bases). Germline CDR1 is MDHEN and CDR2 is SYDVKM. The CDR3 consists of 13 residues. Trimming cost V 7 bases and J 7 bases, with 13 bases left between them. This chain's CDR3 is CASKGGGRGELFF. The DNA for the CDR3 is TGTGCCAGCAAGGGAGGGGGGCGCGGGGAGCTGTTTTTT.

This clone appeared once. The chain recombines TRBV7-2 with TRBJ2-7, with TRBD2 matching over 13 bases. The CDR3 is 17 residues long. Germline CDR1 SGHTA, CDR2 FQGNSA. J lost 5 bases, V lost 5 bases, and 12 bases had no gene match. CDR3 sequence: CASSPRTSGSLSHEQYF. The CDR3 DNA sequence: TGTGCCAGCAGCCCCAGGACTAGCGGGAGTCTTTCCCACGAGCAGTACTTC.

The chain recombines TRBV6-6 with TRBJ2-7, with TRBD2 matching over 8 bases. The CDR3 is made up of 15 amino acids. Germline CDR1 MNHNY, CDR2 SVGAGI (reference sequence). V lost 11 bases, J lost 1 base, and 13 bases stayed unmatched. The DNA for the CDR3 is TGTGCCGCCGGCCCCCCGGGACTAGTATCCTACGAGCAGTACTTC. It yields the protein CAAGPPGLVSYEQYF.

This clone was counted a single time. The chain couples TRBV14 to TRBJ1-2; no clear D. V was shortened by 4 bases and J by 0 bases, with 12 bases between the two germline ends. The CDR3 covers 15 residues. Germline CDR1 and CDR2: SGHDN and FVKESK. The CDR3 spells CASSPHRPSNYGYTF. In nucleotides, the CDR3 is TGTGCCAGCAGCCCTCACAGACCCTCTAACTATGGCTACACCTTC.

The V and J genes are TRBV7-2 and TRBJ1-1; D is possibly TRBD1 (5 bases). CDR3 length: 14 residues. V was shortened by 3 bases and J by 4 bases, with 12 bases between the two germline ends. Germline values: CDR1 SGHTA, CDR2 FQGNSA. CDR3 DNA: TGTGCCAGCAGCTTGGAGGGGTGGGGCACTGAAGCTTTCTTT. Translation gives CASSLEGWGTEAFF. The variable domain in full, with the rest retrieved from reference TRBV7-2 and TRBJ1-1, is GAGVSQSPSNKVTEKGKDVELRCDPISGHTALYWYRQSLGQGLEFLIYFQGNSAPDKSGLPSDRFSAERTGGSVSTLTIQRTQQEDSAVYLCASSLEGWGTEAFFGQGTRLTVV.

This rearrangement joins TRBV5-1 to TRBJ2-7; 7 nucleotides match TRBD2. The CDR3 is 16 residues long. Germline V CDR1 and CDR2: SGHRS, YFSETQ. The V gene end was trimmed by 4 bases and the J gene end by 0 bases; junction bases not matched to a gene: 10. CDR3 protein: CASSTLAGGSSYEQYF. In DNA form, the CDR3 reads TGCGCCAGCAGCACTCTAGCCGGGGGGAGCTCCTACGAGCAGTACTTC.

This sequence joins TRBV6-1 and TRBJ1-2; no reliable D call. V shed 2 bases and J shed 4 bases, with 11 bases lying between them. Per the germline V gene, CDR1 is MNHNS and CDR2 is SASEGT. The CDR3 sequence is 14 residues long. The CDR3 loop reads CASSESSSVYGYTF. The CDR3 nucleotides are TGTGCCAGCAGTGAATCATCGAGCGTCTATGGCTACACCTTC.

This clone was seen only once. The chain couples TRBV7-6 to TRBJ2-1; 8 bases line up with TRBD2. The V gene end was trimmed by 5 bases and the J gene end by 4 bases; junction bases not matched to a gene: 7. Germline CDR1 is SGHVS and CDR2 is FNYEAQ. The CDR3 spans 15 residues. The CDR3 sequence: CASSNRGGSYNEQFF. The DNA of the CDR3 is TGTGCCAGCAGCAACCGGGGGGGGTCTTACAATGAGCAGTTCTTC.

The rearrangement joins TRBV2 to TRBJ2-1; 7 bases line up with TRBD2. CDR1 is SNHLY and CDR2 is FYNNEI in the germline V gene. V dropped 7 bases and J dropped 7; count of bases not matched to a gene: 13. CDR3 size: 15 residues. This CDR3 reads CASMQAGLDWNEQFF. The CDR3 bases are TGTGCCAGCATGCAGGCCGGACTAGATTGGAATGAGCAGTTCTTC.

The chain carries TRBV7-6 and TRBJ1-2, with D possibly TRBD1 on 5 matching bases. This CDR3 spans 15 amino acids. Germline CDR1 reads SGHVS; CDR2 reads FNYEAQ. The V end lost 3 bases, the J end lost 7 bases, and 18 bases lay between the germline ends. The CDR3 sequence: CASSLGGQGGGGYTF. CDR3 sequence (DNA): TGTGCCAGCAGCTTGGGTGGTCAGGGCGGCGGTGGCTACACCTTC.

V usage is TRBV9 and J usage is TRBJ1-2; tentatively, D is TRBD1 (6 bases). This CDR3 is 14 amino acids long. Between the trimmed V and J ends, which lost 2 bases and 0 bases, there was a span of 8 bases. CDR1 and CDR2 from the germline V gene are SGDLS and YYNGEE. In DNA, the CDR3 is TGTGCCAGCAGCGTCGGACAGACTAACTATGGCTACACCTTC. It is translated as CASSVGQTNYGYTF.

In DNA form, the CDR3 reads TGCACCAGCAGCCAGTTCGAGAACAGGGGGCGAAGTGGCGAGCAGTACTTC. The encoded protein is CTSSQFENRGRSGEQYF. The chain couples TRBV1 to TRBJ2-7; the table's D call, TRBD1, has no DNA check behind it. TRBV1 constitutes a pseudogene. The CDR3 loop spans 17 amino acids.

This chain uses TRBV7-2 with TRBJ1-2; 11 positions agree with TRBD1. This CDR3 has 15 amino acids. Germline CDR1 and CDR2: SGHTA and FQGNSA. Trimming took 5 bases from V and 3 from J; bases not matched to a gene: 5. The DNA for the CDR3 is TGTGCCAGCAGCCCCGCGGGACAGGGGGACTATGGCTACACCTTC. Encoded protein: CASSPAGQGDYGYTF.

This clone has a single count. The chain recombines TRBV29-1 with TRBJ2-1, with D possibly TRBD2 on 5 matching bases. The V end lost 4 bases, the J end lost 10 bases, and 17 bases lay between the germline ends. Germline values: CDR1 SQVTM, CDR2 ANQGSEA. This CDR3 is 13 amino acids long. Here the CDR3 DNA reads TGCAGCGTTGCCCAGCGGCGATGGGGAGAGCAGTTCTTC. This translates into CSVAQRRWGEQFF.

The rearrangement uses TRBV29-1 and TRBJ2-1; a possible D gene is TRBD1 (5 bases). Germline CDR1 is SQVTM and CDR2 is ANQGSEA. CDR3 length: 11 amino acids. The V gene lost 5 bases and the J gene lost 9 bases, with 11 bases spanning the gap. This chain's CDR3 is CSVWLGREQFF. The CDR3, as DNA: TGCAGCGTTTGGCTGGGGCGTGAGCAGTTCTTC.

The rearrangement links TRBV18 to TRBJ2-7; 12 bases agree with TRBD2. J lost 4 bases, V lost 8 bases, and 9 bases had no gene match. The CDR3 consists of 15 residues. Germline V CDR1 and CDR2: KGHSH, LQKENI. The CDR3 loop is CASLATSGGPYEQYF. Here the CDR3 DNA reads TGTGCCAGCCTAGCGACTAGCGGGGGCCCTTACGAGCAGTACTTC.

This sequence joins TRBV5-6 and TRBJ1-6; maybe TRBD1 (5 bases). V lost 2 bases, J lost 10 bases, and 13 bases lay in between. Looked up from germline, CDR1 is SGHDT and CDR2 is YYEEEE. The CDR3 contains 14 residues. Here the CDR3 reads CASSLGLGGSPLHF. The DNA for the CDR3 is TGTGCCAGCAGCTTAGGACTCGGGGGGTCACCCCTCCACTTT.

This clone was detected once. The chain combines TRBV27 with TRBJ1-5, with a weak D call TRBD1 (5 bases). The CDR3 contains 13 residues. V was shortened by 4 bases and J by 12 bases, with 16 bases between the two germline ends. Germline CDR1 reads MNHEY; CDR2 reads SMNVEV (reference sequence). The CDR3: CASSYNPSGDQHF. The CDR3 bases are TGTGCCAGCAGTTACAACCCCTCGGGGGACCAGCATTTT.

The sample holds a few counts of this clone. The chain uses TRBV11-2 and TRBJ2-2, with TRBD2 as a possible D gene (6 bases). The V gene lost 4 bases and the J gene lost 5 bases, with 17 bases spanning the gap. CDR1 SGHAT and CDR2 FQNNGV come from the germline V gene. There are 16 residues in the CDR3. CDR3 nucleotide sequence: TGTGCCAGCAGCTCCAATAGGGCAGGGAGGACCGGGGAGCTGTTTTTT. Translation: CASSSNRAGRTGELFF.